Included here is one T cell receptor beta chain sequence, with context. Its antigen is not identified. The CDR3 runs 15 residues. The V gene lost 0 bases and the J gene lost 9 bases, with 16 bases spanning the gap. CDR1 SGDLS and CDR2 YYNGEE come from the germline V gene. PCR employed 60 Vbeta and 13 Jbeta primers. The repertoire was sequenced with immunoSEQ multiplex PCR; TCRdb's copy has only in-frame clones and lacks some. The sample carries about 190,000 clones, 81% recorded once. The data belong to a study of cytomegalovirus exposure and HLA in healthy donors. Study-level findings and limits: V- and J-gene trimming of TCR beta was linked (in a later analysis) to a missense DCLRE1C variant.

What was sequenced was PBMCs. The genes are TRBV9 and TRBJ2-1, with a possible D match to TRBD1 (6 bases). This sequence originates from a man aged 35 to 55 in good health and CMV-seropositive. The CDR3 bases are TGTGCCAGCAGCGTAGGAGACAGGACCTCCGGTGAGCAGTTCTTC. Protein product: CASSVGDRTSGEQFF. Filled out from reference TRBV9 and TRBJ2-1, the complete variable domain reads DSGVTQTPKHLITATGQRVTLRCSPRSGDLSVYWYQQSLDQGLQFLIQYYNGEERAKGNILERFSAQQFPDLHSELNLSSLELGDSALYFCASSVGDRTSGEQFFGPGTRLTVL.